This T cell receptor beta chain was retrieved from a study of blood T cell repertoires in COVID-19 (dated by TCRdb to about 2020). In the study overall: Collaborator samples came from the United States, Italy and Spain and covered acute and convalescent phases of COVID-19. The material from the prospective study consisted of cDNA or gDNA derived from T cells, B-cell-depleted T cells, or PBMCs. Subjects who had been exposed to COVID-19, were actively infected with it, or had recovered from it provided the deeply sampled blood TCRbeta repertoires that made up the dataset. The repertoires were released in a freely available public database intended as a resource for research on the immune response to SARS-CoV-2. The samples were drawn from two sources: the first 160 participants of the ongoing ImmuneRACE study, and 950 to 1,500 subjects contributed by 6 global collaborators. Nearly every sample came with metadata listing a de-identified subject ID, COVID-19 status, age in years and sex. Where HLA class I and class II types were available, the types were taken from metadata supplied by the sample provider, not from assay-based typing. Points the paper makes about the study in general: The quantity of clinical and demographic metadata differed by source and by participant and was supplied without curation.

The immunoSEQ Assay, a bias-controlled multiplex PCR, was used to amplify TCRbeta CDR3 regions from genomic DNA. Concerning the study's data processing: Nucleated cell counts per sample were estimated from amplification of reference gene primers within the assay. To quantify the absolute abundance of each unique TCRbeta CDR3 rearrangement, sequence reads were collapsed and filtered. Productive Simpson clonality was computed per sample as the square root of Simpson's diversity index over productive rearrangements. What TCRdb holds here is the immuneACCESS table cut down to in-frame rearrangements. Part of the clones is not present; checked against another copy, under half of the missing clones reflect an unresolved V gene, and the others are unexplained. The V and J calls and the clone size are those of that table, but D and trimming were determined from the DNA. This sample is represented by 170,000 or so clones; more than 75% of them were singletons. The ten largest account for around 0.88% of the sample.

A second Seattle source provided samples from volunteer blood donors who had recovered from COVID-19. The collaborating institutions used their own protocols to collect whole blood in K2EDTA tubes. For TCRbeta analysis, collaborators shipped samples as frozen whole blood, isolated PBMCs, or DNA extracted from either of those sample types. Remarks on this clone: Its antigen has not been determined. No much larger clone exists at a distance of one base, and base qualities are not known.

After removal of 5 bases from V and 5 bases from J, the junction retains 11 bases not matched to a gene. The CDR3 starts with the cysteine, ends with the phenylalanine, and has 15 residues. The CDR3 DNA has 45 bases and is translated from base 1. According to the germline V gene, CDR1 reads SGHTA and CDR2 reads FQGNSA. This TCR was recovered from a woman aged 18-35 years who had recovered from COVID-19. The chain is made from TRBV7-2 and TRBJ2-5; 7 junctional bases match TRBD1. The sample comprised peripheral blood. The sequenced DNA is TGTGCCAGCAGCAACCGGGACAGACCCCACGAGACCCAGTACTTC. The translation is CASSNRDRPHETQYF.